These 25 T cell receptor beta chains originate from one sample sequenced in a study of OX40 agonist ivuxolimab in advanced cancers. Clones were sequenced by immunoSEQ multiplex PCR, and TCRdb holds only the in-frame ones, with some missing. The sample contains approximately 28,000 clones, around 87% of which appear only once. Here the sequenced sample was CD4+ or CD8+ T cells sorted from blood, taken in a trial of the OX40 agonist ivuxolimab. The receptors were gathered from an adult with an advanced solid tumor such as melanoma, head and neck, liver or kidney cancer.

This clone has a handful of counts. The CDR3 here is CSVRGGLAGGGETQYF. The CDR3 DNA reads TGCAGCGTTCGAGGAGGGTTAGCGGGAGGGGGAGAGACCCAGTACTTC. The chain joins TRBV29-1 to TRBJ2-5; 11 positions match TRBD2. This CDR3 comprises 16 residues. Germline V gene sequence: CDR1 SQVTM, CDR2 ANQGSEA. The trim removed 5 bases at V and 4 bases at J, leaving 12 bases unmatched.

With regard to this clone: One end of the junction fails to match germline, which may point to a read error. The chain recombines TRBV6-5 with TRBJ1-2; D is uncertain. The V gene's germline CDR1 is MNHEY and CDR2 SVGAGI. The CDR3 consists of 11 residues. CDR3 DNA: TGTGCCAGCACCCAAATTGGTCGGGTTTTCTTC. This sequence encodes CASTQIGRVFF.

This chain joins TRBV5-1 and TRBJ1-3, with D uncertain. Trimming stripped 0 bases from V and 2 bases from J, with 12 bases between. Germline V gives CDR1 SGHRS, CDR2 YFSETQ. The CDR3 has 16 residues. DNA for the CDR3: TGCGCCAGCAGCTTGGCCATGGCAGAACCTGGAAACACCATATATTTT. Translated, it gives CASSLAMAEPGNTIYF.

CDR3 in amino acids: CAISGPGLAGTPRNEQYF. In nucleotides, the CDR3 is TGTGCCATCAGTGGACCGGGACTAGCGGGAACTCCGAGGAACGAGCAGTACTTC. The genes are TRBV10-3 and TRBJ2-7, with 13 bases fitting TRBD2. The CDR3 totals 18 residues. Germline lookup yields CDR1 ENHRY and CDR2 SYGVKD. The junction had 14 bases not matched to a gene; V was cut back by 4 bases and J by 5 bases.

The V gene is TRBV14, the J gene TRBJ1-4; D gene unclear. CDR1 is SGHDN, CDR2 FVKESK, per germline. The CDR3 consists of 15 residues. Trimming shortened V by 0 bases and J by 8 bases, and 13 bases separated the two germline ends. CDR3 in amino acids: CASSQDQAVREKLFF. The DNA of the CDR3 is TGTGCCAGCAGCCAAGATCAAGCAGTCCGCGAAAAACTGTTTTTT.

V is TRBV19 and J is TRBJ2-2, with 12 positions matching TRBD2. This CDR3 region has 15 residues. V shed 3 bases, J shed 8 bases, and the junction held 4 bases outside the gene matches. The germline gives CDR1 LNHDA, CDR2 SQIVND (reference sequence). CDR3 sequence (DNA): TGTGCCAGTAGTATGGGACTAGCGGGTTCTGGGGAGCTGTTTTTT. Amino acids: CASSMGLAGSGELFF.

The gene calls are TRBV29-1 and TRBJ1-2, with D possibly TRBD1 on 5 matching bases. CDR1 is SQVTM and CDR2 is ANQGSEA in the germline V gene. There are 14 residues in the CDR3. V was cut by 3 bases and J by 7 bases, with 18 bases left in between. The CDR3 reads CSVDEIDSLSGYTF. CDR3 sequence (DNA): TGCAGCGTTGATGAAATAGACAGTCTATCTGGCTACACCTTC.

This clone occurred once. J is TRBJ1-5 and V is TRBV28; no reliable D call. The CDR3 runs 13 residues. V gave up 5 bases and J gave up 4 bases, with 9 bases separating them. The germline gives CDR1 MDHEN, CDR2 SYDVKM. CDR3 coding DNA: TGTGCCAGCAGTGCTACTCTGAATCAGCCCCAGCATTTT. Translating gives CASSATLNQPQHF. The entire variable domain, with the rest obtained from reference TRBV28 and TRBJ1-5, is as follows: DVKVTQSSRYLVKRTGEKVFLECVQDMDHENMFWYRQDPGLGLRLIYFSYDVKMKEKGDIPEGYSVSREKKERFSLILESASTNQTSMYLCASSATLNQPQHFGDGTRLSIL.

This CDR3 is CASSPRTGQNTEAFF. CDR3 DNA: TGTGCCAGCTCACCAAGGACGGGACAGAACACTGAAGCTTTCTTT. The genes are TRBV18 and TRBJ1-1; tentatively, D is TRBD1 (6 bases). The CDR3 loop spans 15 amino acids. The V end lost 2 bases, the J end lost 1 base, and 11 bases lay between the germline ends. In germline, CDR1 is KGHSH, CDR2 LQKENI.

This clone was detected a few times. CDR3 coding DNA: TGTGCCAGCAGTTTGGGGGCACCCCGGGTCGGAAACACCATATATTTT. Its protein product is CASSLGAPRVGNTIYF. V and J are TRBV27 and TRBJ1-3; D is perhaps TRBD1 (6 bases). V gave up 3 bases and J gave up 4 bases, with 16 bases separating them. Germline-derived CDR1 and CDR2 are MNHEY and SMNVEV (reference sequence). The CDR3 is 16 residues long.

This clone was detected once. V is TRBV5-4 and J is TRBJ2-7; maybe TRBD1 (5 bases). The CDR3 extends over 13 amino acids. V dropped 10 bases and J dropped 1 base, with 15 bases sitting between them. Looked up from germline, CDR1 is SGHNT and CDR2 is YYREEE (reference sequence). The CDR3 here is CASQLKGSYEQYF. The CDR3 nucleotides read TGTGCCTCTCAGTTGAAGGGGTCCTACGAGCAGTACTTC.

CDR3 nucleotides: TGTGCCAGCAGCGTGGACAGGAACACTGAAGCTTTCTTT. This sequence encodes CASSVDRNTEAFF. The chain links TRBV5-5 to TRBJ1-1, with D maybe TRBD1 (6 bases). Trimming left V 4 bases short and J 1 base short, with 8 bases between. CDR1 and CDR2 (germline): SGHKS, YYEKEE (reference sequence). The CDR3 has 13 amino acids.

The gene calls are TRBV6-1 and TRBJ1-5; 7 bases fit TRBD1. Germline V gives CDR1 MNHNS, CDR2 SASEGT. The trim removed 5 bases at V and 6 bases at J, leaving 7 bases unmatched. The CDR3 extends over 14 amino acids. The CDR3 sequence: CASSSTGLVQPQHF. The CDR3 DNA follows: TGTGCCAGCAGTTCGACAGGGTTAGTTCAGCCCCAGCATTTT.

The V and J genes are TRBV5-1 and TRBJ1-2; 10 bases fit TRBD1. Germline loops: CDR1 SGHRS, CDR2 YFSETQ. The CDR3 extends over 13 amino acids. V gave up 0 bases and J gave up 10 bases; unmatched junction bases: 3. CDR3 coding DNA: TGCGCCAGCAGCTTGGGACAGGGGGCCGTCTACACCTTC. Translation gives CASSLGQGAVYTF.

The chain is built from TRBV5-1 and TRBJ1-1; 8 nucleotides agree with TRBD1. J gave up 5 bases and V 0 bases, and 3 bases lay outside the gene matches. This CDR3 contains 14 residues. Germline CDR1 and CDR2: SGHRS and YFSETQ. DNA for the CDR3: TGCGCCAGCAGCTTGGGTTACAGGGGGACTGAAGCTTTCTTT. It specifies CASSLGYRGTEAFF.

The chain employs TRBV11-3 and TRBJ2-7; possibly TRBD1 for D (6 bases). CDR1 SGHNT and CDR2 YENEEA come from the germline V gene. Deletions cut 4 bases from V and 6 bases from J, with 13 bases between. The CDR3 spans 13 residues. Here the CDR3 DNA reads TGTGCCAGCAGCTCCCAGGGGTTGGGCGAGCAGTACTTC. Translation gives CASSSQGLGEQYF.

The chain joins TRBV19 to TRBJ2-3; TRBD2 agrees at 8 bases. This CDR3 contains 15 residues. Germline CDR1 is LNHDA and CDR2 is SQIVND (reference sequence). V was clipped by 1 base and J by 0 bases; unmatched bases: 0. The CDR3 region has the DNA TGTGCCAGTAGTATAGCGGGAGGGAGCACAGATACGCAGTATTTT. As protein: CASSIAGGSTDTQYF.

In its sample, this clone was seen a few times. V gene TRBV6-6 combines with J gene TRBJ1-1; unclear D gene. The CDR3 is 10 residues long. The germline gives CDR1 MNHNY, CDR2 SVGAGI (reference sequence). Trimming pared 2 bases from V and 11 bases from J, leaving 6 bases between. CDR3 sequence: CASSYTYAFF. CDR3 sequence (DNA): TGTGCCAGCAGTTACACCTATGCTTTCTTT.

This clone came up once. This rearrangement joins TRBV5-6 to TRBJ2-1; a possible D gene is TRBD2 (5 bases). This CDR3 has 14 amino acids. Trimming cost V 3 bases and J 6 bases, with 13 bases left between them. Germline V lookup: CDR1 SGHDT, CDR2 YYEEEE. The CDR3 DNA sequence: TGTGCCAGCAGCTCCCTGGTAGCGCCCAATGAGCAGTTCTTC. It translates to CASSSLVAPNEQFF.

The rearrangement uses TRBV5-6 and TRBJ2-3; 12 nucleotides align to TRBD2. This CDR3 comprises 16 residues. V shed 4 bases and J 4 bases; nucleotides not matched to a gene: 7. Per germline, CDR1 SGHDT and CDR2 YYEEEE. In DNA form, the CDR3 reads TGTGCCAGCAGCCCGCTACTAGCGGGAGGAGCAGATACGCAGTATTTT. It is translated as CASSPLLAGGADTQYF.

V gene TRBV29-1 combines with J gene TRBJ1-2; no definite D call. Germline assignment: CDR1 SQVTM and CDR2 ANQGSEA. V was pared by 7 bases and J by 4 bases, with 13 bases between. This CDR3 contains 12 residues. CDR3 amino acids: CSASQHSYGYTF. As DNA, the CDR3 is TGCAGCGCCTCACAACACTCCTATGGCTACACCTTC.

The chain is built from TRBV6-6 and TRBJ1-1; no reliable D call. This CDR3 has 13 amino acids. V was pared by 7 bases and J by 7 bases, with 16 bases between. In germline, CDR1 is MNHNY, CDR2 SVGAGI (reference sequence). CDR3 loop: CASTSARLSEAFF. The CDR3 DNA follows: TGTGCCAGCACCTCCGCCCGGCTAAGTGAAGCTTTCTTT.

The CDR3 region is CASSYGISGRAGETQYF. The CDR3 region has the DNA TGTGCCAGCAGCTATGGGATCAGCGGGAGGGCCGGAGAGACCCAGTACTTC. The rearrangement uses TRBV7-2 and TRBJ2-5, with 10 bases lining up with TRBD2. Per germline, CDR1 SGHTA and CDR2 FQGNSA. This CDR3 has 17 amino acids. V lost 4 bases and J lost 4; bases outside the gene matches: 12.

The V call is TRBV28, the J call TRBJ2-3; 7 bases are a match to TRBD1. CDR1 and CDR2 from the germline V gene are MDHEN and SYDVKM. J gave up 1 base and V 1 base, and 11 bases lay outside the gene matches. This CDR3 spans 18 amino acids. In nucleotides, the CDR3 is TGTGCCAGCAGTTTATATAGGACAGGCCCCAGGGGCACAGATACGCAGTATTTT. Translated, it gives CASSLYRTGPRGTDTQYF.

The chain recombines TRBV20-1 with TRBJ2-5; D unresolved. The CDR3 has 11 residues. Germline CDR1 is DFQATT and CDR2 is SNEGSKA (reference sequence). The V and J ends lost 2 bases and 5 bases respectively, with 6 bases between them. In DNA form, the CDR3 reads TGCAGTGCTAGATTTGCGGAGACCCAGTACTTC. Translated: CSARFAETQYF.